The sequence of this TCR beta chain was determined in a study of cytomegalovirus exposure and HLA in healthy donors. Primers for the PCR totalled 60 Vbeta and 13 Jbeta. The repertoire was sequenced with immunoSEQ multiplex PCR; TCRdb's copy has only in-frame clones and lacks some. Its table records 140,000 to 150,000 clones. With regard to this clone: Antigen unknown.

The study, taken as a whole, reports: Indistinguishability led to the exclusion of some V segments, TRBV6-2 and TRBV6-3 included.

This CDR3 contains 17 residues. V lost 4 bases and J lost 5; bases outside the gene matches: 13. Germline CDR1 and CDR2: SGHRS and YFSETQ. The chain uses TRBV5-1 and TRBJ2-3; TRBD1 matches at 10 bases. The sample comprised PBMCs. The clonotype was recovered from a male donor in good health and CMV-seronegative. This chain's CDR3 is CASSRGSGTGVGDTQYF. CDR3 in DNA: TGCGCCAGCAGCCGAGGGAGTGGGACAGGGGTAGGAGATACGCAGTATTTT.